These 23 T cell receptor beta chains were sequenced from one sample in a study of blood T cell repertoires in COVID-19. Using immunoSEQ multiplex PCR, the repertoire was profiled, and TCRdb retains in-frame clones only, with some absent. The data contain 200,000 to 250,000 clones, more than 85% of them seen just once; the ten biggest clones take up approximately 6.8%. Sequenced sample: peripheral blood. The receptors were gathered from a woman aged 65 to 85 with active or convalescent COVID-19.

The J gene is TRBJ1-5, the V gene TRBV6-5; a weak D match, TRBD1 (6 bases). Trimming stripped 4 bases from V and 5 bases from J, with 12 bases between. Germline-derived CDR1 and CDR2 are MNHEY and SVGAGI. The CDR3 has 14 residues. CDR3 in DNA: TGTGCCAGCAGTTTGTTGGCAGGGGATCAGCCCCAGCATTTT. Amino acid sequence: CASSLLAGDQPQHF.

The chain combines TRBV29-1 with TRBJ1-1; 9 nucleotides line up with TRBD1. This CDR3 spans 16 amino acids. The V gene end was trimmed by 3 bases and the J gene end by 0 bases; junction bases not matched to a gene: 8. Germline V gene lookup returns CDR1 SQVTM and CDR2 ANQGSEA. The CDR3 DNA reads TGCAGCGTTGAGGCCTCGGGACAGGGCATGAACACTGAAGCTTTCTTT. Translated, it gives CSVEASGQGMNTEAFF. Drawing the rest from reference TRBV29-1 and TRBJ1-1, the complete variable domain is SAVISQKPSRDICQRGTSLTIQCQVDSQVTMMFWYRQQPGQSLTLIATANQGSEATYESGFVIDKFPISRPNLTFSTLTVSNMSPEDSSIYLCSVEASGQGMNTEAFFGQGTRLTVV.

In regard to this clone: Different DNA sequences within this sample yield the same CDR3. This chain links TRBV18 with TRBJ1-5; D call uncertain. With 3 bases removed from V and 2 bases from J, the gap between germline ends came to 8 bases. CDR1 is KGHSH, CDR2 LQKENI, per germline. CDR3 length: 14 amino acids. CDR3 nucleotide sequence: TGTGCCAGCTCACCCCCAGGCGGCAATCAGCCCCAGCATTTT. This encodes CASSPPGGNQPQHF.

The rearrangement joins TRBV7-2 to TRBJ1-2; TRBD1 agrees at 8 bases. The junction had 5 bases not matched to a gene; V was cut back by 0 bases and J by 5 bases. Per the germline V gene, CDR1 is SGHTA and CDR2 is FQGNSA. This CDR3 spans 15 amino acids. Here the CDR3 reads CASSLAGTGIYGYTF. In DNA, the CDR3 is TGTGCCAGCAGCTTAGCGGGGACAGGAATATATGGCTACACCTTC.

This chain links TRBV18 with TRBJ1-2; 9 bases align to TRBD1. This CDR3 has 14 amino acids. Germline CDR1 reads KGHSH; CDR2 reads LQKENI. With V trimmed by 4 bases and J by 5 bases, 5 bases remained unmatched. CDR3 residues: CASSRGQGWYGYTF. In nucleotides, the CDR3 is TGTGCCAGCTCACGGGGACAGGGTTGGTATGGCTACACCTTC.

The chain is built from TRBV5-4 and TRBJ2-7, with D possibly being TRBD1 (6 bases). Trimming removed 1 base from V and 6 bases from J, with 17 bases in between. CDR3 size: 15 residues. CDR1 and CDR2 (germline): SGHNT, YYREEE (reference sequence). The CDR3 bases are TGTGCCAGCAGCTTGTCCCGCTCAACAGGGTCCGAGCAGTACTTC. Its translation: CASSLSRSTGSEQYF.

The rearrangement links TRBV10-3 to TRBJ1-2; TRBD1 agrees at 8 bases. This CDR3 has 13 residues. V lost 10 bases to trimming and J lost 7 bases; unmatched junction nucleotides: 11. Germline V lookup: CDR1 ENHRY, CDR2 SYGVKD. In DNA, the CDR3 is TGTGCCACAAATTCCAGGGGGCGTTTTGGCTACACCTTC. Its translation: CATNSRGRFGYTF.

The rearrangement joins TRBV12-3 or TRBV12-4 to TRBJ1-1; the D is unclear. CDR3 length: 12 amino acids. Trimming took off 3 bases at V and 4 bases at J, with 6 bases between the two ends. In DNA, the CDR3 is TGTGCCAGCAGTTTCTCGGTCACTGAAGCTTTCTTT. This encodes CASSFSVTEAFF.

The chain employs TRBV15 and TRBJ2-3; 9 nucleotides align to TRBD2. This CDR3 region has 16 residues. Germline V gene sequence: CDR1 LNHNV, CDR2 YYDKDF (reference sequence). J gave up 6 bases and V 3 bases, and 10 bases lay outside the gene matches. The CDR3 region is CATSRDGGGARDTQYF. CDR3 DNA: TGTGCCACCAGCAGGGATGGCGGGGGGGCCCGGGATACGCAGTATTTT.

This clone has a single count. V and J are TRBV29-1 and TRBJ2-7; maybe TRBD1 (6 bases). V was clipped by 0 bases and J by 6 bases, with 18 bases between them. Germline V gene lookup returns CDR1 SQVTM and CDR2 ANQGSEA. The CDR3 extends over 15 amino acids. Here the CDR3 reads CSVEDPSLRGIEQYF. As DNA, the CDR3 is TGCAGCGTTGAAGACCCAAGCCTCAGGGGAATCGAGCAGTACTTC.

The chain employs TRBV7-2 and TRBJ1-1, with D unclear. V was cut by 3 bases and J by 9 bases, with 11 bases left in between. This CDR3 contains 12 residues. Germline CDR1 reads SGHTA; CDR2 reads FQGNSA. The CDR3 here is CASSFARPKAFF. CDR3 DNA sequence: TGTGCCAGCAGCTTCGCACGTCCTAAAGCTTTCTTT.

The V gene is TRBV7-2, the J gene TRBJ2-1, with 7 bases fitting TRBD1. V lost 3 bases, J lost 9 bases, and 5 bases stayed unmatched. The CDR3 runs 13 residues. The germline V gene encodes CDR1 SGHTA and CDR2 FQGNSA. CDR3 DNA sequence: TGTGCCAGCAGCTTGACAGGGCGGACTGAGCAGTTCTTC. Protein sequence: CASSLTGRTEQFF.

In nucleotides, the CDR3 is TGTGCCAGCAGCCCTCAAGCGAACACTGAAGCTTTCTTT. The encoded protein is CASSPQANTEAFF. This chain links TRBV7-9 with TRBJ1-1, with D hard to call. With 5 bases removed from V and 1 base from J, the gap between germline ends came to 8 bases. Germline V lookup: CDR1 SEHNR, CDR2 FQNEAQ (reference sequence). The CDR3 loop spans 13 amino acids.

The rearrangement joins TRBV7-2 to TRBJ2-5; maybe TRBD1 (5 bases). The V gene lost 1 base and the J gene lost 2 bases, with 8 bases spanning the gap. Germline loops: CDR1 SGHTA, CDR2 FQGNSA. The CDR3 covers 14 residues. The CDR3 here is CASSLEGWQETQYF. DNA for the CDR3: TGTGCCAGCAGCTTAGAGGGGTGGCAAGAGACCCAGTACTTC.

This clone was observed a few times. This chain links TRBV10-1 with TRBJ1-5; TRBD1 matches at 9 bases. Germline V gives CDR1 WNHNN, CDR2 SYGVQD (reference sequence). The CDR3 contains 14 residues. The V and J ends lost 4 bases and 5 bases, in that order; junction bases with no gene match: 3. The CDR3 loop reads CASSGGQGDQPQHF. CDR3 bases: TGCGCCAGCAGTGGGGGACAGGGAGATCAGCCCCAGCATTTT.

The chain joins TRBV7-6 to TRBJ2-7; a weak D match, TRBD1 (6 bases). The CDR3 is 15 residues long. Germline V CDR1 and CDR2: SGHVS, FNYEAQ. Trimming cost V 4 bases and J 2 bases, with 15 bases left between them. As DNA, the CDR3 is TGTGCCAGCAGCTACTTGACAGGAGACACCTACGAGCAGTACTTC. Translating gives CASSYLTGDTYEQYF. Full variable domain (missing parts from reference TRBV7-6 and TRBJ2-7): GAGVSQSPRYKVTKRGQDVALRCDPISGHVSLYWYRQALGQGPEFLTYFNYEAQQDKSGLPNDRFSAERPEGSISTLTIQRTEQRDSAMYRCASSYLTGDTYEQYFGPGTRLTVT.

This rearrangement joins TRBV6-1 to TRBJ2-7; TRBD1 matches at 7 bases. This CDR3 region has 15 residues. V was clipped by 5 bases and J by 5 bases; unmatched bases: 12. CDR1 is MNHNS, CDR2 SASEGT, per germline. CDR3: CASSSPGTAKNEQYF. In nucleotides, the CDR3 is TGTGCCAGCAGTTCCCCCGGGACAGCCAAGAACGAGCAGTACTTC.

The chain employs TRBV14 and TRBJ2-3, with TRBD2 matching 7 bases. CDR1 is SGHDN, CDR2 FVKESK, per germline. This CDR3 region has 15 residues. With 4 bases clipped from V and 1 base from J, the junction kept 5 bases outside the gene matches. The chain's CDR3 is CASSLLGRGTDTQYF. DNA of the CDR3: TGTGCCAGCAGCCTGCTGGGGAGGGGCACAGATACGCAGTATTTT.

The chain employs TRBV7-8 and TRBJ1-5, with D tentatively TRBD1 (6 bases). The germline V and J ends were trimmed by 7 bases and 8 bases, with 15 bases remaining between them. CDR1 is SGHVS and CDR2 is FQNEAQ in the germline V gene. This CDR3 region has 13 residues. CDR3 amino acids: CASTPGGTEPQHF. DNA for the CDR3: TGTGCCAGCACCCCGGGGGGCACCGAGCCCCAGCATTTT. Looking up the rest from reference TRBV7-8 and TRBJ1-5 gives the full variable domain: GAGVSQSPRYKVAKRGQDVALRCDPISGHVSLFWYQQALGQGPEFLTYFQNEAQLDKSGLPSDRFFAERPEGSVSTLKIQRTQQEDSAVYLCASTPGGTEPQHFGDGTRLSIL.

The gene calls are TRBV12-3 or TRBV12-4 and TRBJ1-2; D ambiguous. Trimming removed 2 bases from V and 4 bases from J, with 5 bases in between. This CDR3 spans 12 amino acids. DNA of the CDR3: TGTGCCAGCAGTTTACAGGCCTATGGCTACACCTTC. The encoded protein is CASSLQAYGYTF.

This chain joins TRBV19 and TRBJ2-7; TRBD1 matches at 8 bases. The germline V gene encodes CDR1 LNHDA and CDR2 SQIVND (reference sequence). V lost 3 bases and J lost 6; bases outside the gene matches: 7. The CDR3 consists of 14 residues. The CDR3 protein is CASSIRSGGGEQYF. The DNA for the CDR3 is TGTGCCAGTAGTATTAGATCAGGGGGCGGCGAGCAGTACTTC.

This clone was detected once. J is TRBJ1-1 and V is TRBV18; TRBD1 aligns across 8 bases. Per the germline V gene, CDR1 is KGHSH and CDR2 is LQKENI. This CDR3 is 16 amino acids long. V was clipped by 0 bases and J by 0 bases; unmatched bases: 3. The CDR3 sequence: CASSPPGTGMNTEAFF. The CDR3 nucleotides read TGTGCCAGCTCACCACCGGGGACAGGAATGAACACTGAAGCTTTCTTT.

The V call is TRBV5-6, the J call TRBJ2-7; the match to TRBD1 covers 9 bases. There are 16 residues in the CDR3. The V and J ends lost 0 bases and 3 bases, in that order; junction bases with no gene match: 7. The V gene's germline CDR1 is SGHDT and CDR2 YYEEEE. As DNA, the CDR3 is TGTGCCAGCAGCTTGGCTTACGGGACAGGGTACTACGAGCAGTACTTC. It specifies CASSLAYGTGYYEQYF. The full variable domain, completed using reference TRBV5-6 and TRBJ2-7, is DAGVTQSPTHLIKTRGQQVTLRCSPKSGHDTVSWYQQALGQGPQFIFQYYEEEERQRGNFPDRFSGHQFPNYSSELNVNALLLGDSALYLCASSLAYGTGYYEQYFGPGTRLTVT.